One and the same sample provided the 29 T cell receptor beta chains below, sequenced in a study of shared clonotypes between healthy human individuals (dated by TCRdb to 2018 to 2020). CD8 naive samples were obtained by positive selection for CCR7 among CD45RO-negative cells, yielding a CD45RA+CCR7+ population from which TemRA cells were excluded. The library came from the immunoSEQ multiplex PCR assay. This immuneACCESS table, as held by TCRdb, lists in-frame sequences with V and J called but not all clones. Of the missing ones, under half trace to an unresolved V gene in checked studies; the others have no known cause. In all, the sample holds some 2 million clones, and about 95% of those were seen once. The ten largest clones capture roughly 1% of the sample. The sample was naive CD8+ T cells sorted from blood. The cell subset or site label of this sample denotes: CD45RA+CCR7+. These receptors were taken from a man aged 18 to 29 in good health.

V and J are TRBV5-6 and TRBJ2-7, with 8 bases matching TRBD1. J lost 3 bases, V lost 4 bases, and 3 bases had no gene match. The germline V gene has CDR1 SGHDT and CDR2 YYEEEE. There are 13 residues in the CDR3. CDR3 coding DNA: TGTGCCAGCAGCGGACAGGGCCGCTACGAGCAGTACTTC. It codes for CASSGQGRYEQYF.

This clone was counted once. The V gene is TRBV4-1, the J gene TRBJ2-7, with D maybe TRBD1 (6 bases). Trimming stripped 0 bases from V and 0 bases from J, with 9 bases between. CDR3 length: 15 amino acids. Germline CDR1 MGHRA, CDR2 YSYEKL. CDR3 DNA sequence: TGCGCCAGCAGCCAAGAATTAGGGGGCTCCTACGAGCAGTACTTC. Amino acid sequence: CASSQELGGSYEQYF.

This clone was seen just once. This chain uses TRBV27 with TRBJ2-1, with a weak D call TRBD2 (6 bases). Germline V CDR1 and CDR2: MNHEY, SMNVEV (reference sequence). V shed 2 bases and J shed 2 bases, with 10 bases lying between them. This CDR3 is 15 amino acids long. The CDR3 loop reads CASSLAGTTYNEQFF. The DNA of the CDR3 is TGTGCCAGCAGTTTAGCGGGGACCACCTACAATGAGCAGTTCTTC.

This chain joins TRBV9 and TRBJ2-2, with TRBD1 as a possible D gene (5 bases). CDR1 is SGDLS and CDR2 is YYNGEE in the germline V gene. This CDR3 contains 17 residues. V lost 0 bases, J lost 1 base, and 13 bases lay in between. The CDR3 loop reads CASSVAWGYGNTGELFF. CDR3 nucleotide sequence: TGTGCCAGCAGCGTAGCCTGGGGCTATGGGAACACCGGGGAGCTGTTTTTT.

The rearrangement links TRBV4-1 to TRBJ2-2; D perhaps matches TRBD1 (6 bases). CDR3 length: 15 residues. Per the germline V gene, CDR1 is MGHRA and CDR2 is YSYEKL. The V end lost 2 bases, the J end lost 4 bases, and 11 bases lay between the germline ends. CDR3 nucleotides: TGCGCCAGCAGCCAATGGGGGCTCAGCACCGGGGAGCTGTTTTTT. This codes for CASSQWGLSTGELFF.

This chain links TRBV5-4 with TRBJ2-7, with D possibly TRBD1 on 6 matching bases. CDR1 SGHNT and CDR2 YYREEE come from the germline V gene (reference sequence). Trimming took off 4 bases at V and 3 bases at J, with 11 bases between the two ends. This CDR3 has 13 amino acids. In DNA, the CDR3 is TGTGCCAGCAGCCCGGACAGAAACTACGAGCAGTACTTC. Amino acids: CASSPDRNYEQYF.

This rearrangement joins TRBV9 to TRBJ2-2, with D unresolved. CDR3 length equals 13 residues. The germline gives CDR1 SGDLS, CDR2 YYNGEE. Trimming took 4 bases from V and 4 from J, leaving 8 bases between them. The CDR3 spells CASSQTSTGELFF. The DNA of the CDR3 is TGTGCCAGCAGCCAGACAAGCACCGGGGAGCTGTTTTTT.

The chain employs TRBV10-3 and TRBJ2-1, with 9 bases fitting TRBD2. Unmatched junction bases numbered 8, after V lost 7 bases and J lost 7 bases. The CDR3 runs to 14 residues. Germline V lookup: CDR1 ENHRY, CDR2 SYGVKD. Here the CDR3 DNA reads TGTGCCATCAACGAAGCGGGAGGTGGGAATGAGCAGTTCTTC. Protein product: CAINEAGGGNEQFF.

The rearrangement uses TRBV6-1 and TRBJ2-7; TRBD1 agrees at 7 bases. With 5 bases clipped from V and 1 base from J, the junction kept 2 bases outside the gene matches. This CDR3 contains 13 residues. In germline, CDR1 is MNHNS, CDR2 SASEGT. CDR3 in amino acids: CASSLRGSYEQYF. CDR3 DNA: TGTGCCAGCAGTCTCAGGGGGTCCTACGAGCAGTACTTC.

V is TRBV5-4 and J is TRBJ1-2, with D tentatively TRBD1 (6 bases). The CDR3 has 13 amino acids. The V gene's germline CDR1 is SGHNT and CDR2 YYREEE (reference sequence). Trimming shortened V by 0 bases and J by 8 bases, and 11 bases separated the two germline ends. As DNA, the CDR3 is TGTGCCAGCAGCTTGGACAGGGCTCGGGGCTACACCTTC. Translated: CASSLDRARGYTF.

In this sample, this clone turned up a few times. J is TRBJ2-7 and V is TRBV27; D is uncertain. The germline V gene has CDR1 MNHEY and CDR2 SMNVEV (reference sequence). The CDR3 has 13 residues. The V and J ends lost 6 bases and 5 bases respectively, with 14 bases between them. The CDR3 nucleotides read TGTGCCAGCAGCCATCTGAAGGGCCACGAGCAGTACTTC. Translating gives CASSHLKGHEQYF.

The chain has TRBV4-1 and TRBJ2-7; possible D gene TRBD2, 7 bases. V gave up 1 base and J gave up 4 bases, with 20 bases separating them. The CDR3 contains 17 residues. Germline CDR1 is MGHRA and CDR2 is YSYEKL. The CDR3 loop reads CASSQAPGRGGIYEQYF. As DNA, the CDR3 is TGCGCCAGCAGCCAAGCACCGGGGAGGGGGGGAATATACGAGCAGTACTTC.

The rearrangement uses TRBV19 and TRBJ2-7; perhaps TRBD1 as D (5 bases). There are 14 residues in the CDR3. V lost 8 bases and J 0 bases, leaving 14 bases between the germline ends. CDR1 and CDR2 (germline): LNHDA, SQIVND (reference sequence). CDR3 region: CASQPRTSSYEQYF. In DNA, the CDR3 is TGTGCCAGTCAACCGCGGACATCCTCCTACGAGCAGTACTTC.

Of note for this clone: At the DNA level, this CDR3 is encoded by other sequences in the same sample as well. The rearrangement joins TRBV19 to TRBJ2-5; weak D call: TRBD2 (6 bases). The CDR3 is 13 amino acids. The germline V gene encodes CDR1 LNHDA and CDR2 SQIVND (reference sequence). V dropped 5 bases and J dropped 5 bases, with 12 bases sitting between them. The CDR3 loop reads CASSVTSWETQYF. CDR3 sequence (DNA): TGTGCCAGTAGTGTCACTAGCTGGGAGACCCAGTACTTC.

J is TRBJ1-2 and V is TRBV30; maybe TRBD1 (6 bases). The germline V and J ends were trimmed by 1 base and 4 bases, with 7 bases remaining between them. The germline CDR1 and CDR2 sequences are GTSNPN and SVGIG (reference sequence). This CDR3 is built from 12 residues. CDR3 sequence (DNA): TGTGCCTGGAGTGGGACAGTCTATGGCTACACCTTC. Amino acids: CAWSGTVYGYTF.

The V and J genes are TRBV29-1 and TRBJ2-7; TRBD1 matches at 12 bases. CDR3 length: 14 amino acids. Germline assignment: CDR1 SQVTM and CDR2 ANQGSEA. J lost 5 bases, V lost 4 bases, and 6 bases had no gene match. CDR3: CSVATGTGGDEQYF. The CDR3 DNA reads TGCAGCGTTGCGACCGGGACAGGGGGCGACGAGCAGTACTTC.

The chain recombines TRBV6-4 with TRBJ2-5; tentative D call: TRBD1 (5 bases). CDR1 and CDR2 (germline): MRHNA, SNTAGT. Trimming shortened V by 4 bases and J by 6 bases, and 21 bases separated the two germline ends. There are 16 residues in the CDR3. The CDR3 coding sequence is TGTGCCAGCAGTGGGTATGGGGCTCCACTCCCACAGACCCAGTACTTC. This codes for CASSGYGAPLPQTQYF.

V and J are TRBV27 and TRBJ2-7; 9 bases agree with TRBD2. The CDR3 totals 15 residues. J was trimmed by 7 bases and V by 2 bases; bases with no gene match: 9. Germline V CDR1 and CDR2: MNHEY, SMNVEV (reference sequence). The CDR3 DNA follows: TGTGCCAGCAGTTTACGGGTAGCGGGAGTAGGGGAGCAGTACTTC. The encoded protein is CASSLRVAGVGEQYF.

The rearrangement joins TRBV18 to TRBJ2-2; 9 bases map to TRBD2. The germline gives CDR1 KGHSH, CDR2 LQKENI. The ends lost 1 base at V and 0 bases at J; junction bases unmatched: 9. This CDR3 comprises 19 residues. CDR3 sequence: CASSPRRGGRKANTGELFF. CDR3 DNA sequence: TGTGCCAGCTCACCACGGCGGGGGGGCCGGAAAGCGAACACCGGGGAGCTGTTTTTT.

This clone has only one observation. The rearrangement joins TRBV4-1 to TRBJ1-5, with D hard to call. The CDR3 is made up of 17 amino acids. Trimming pared 0 bases from V and 3 bases from J, leaving 15 bases between. Germline CDR1 reads MGHRA; CDR2 reads YSYEKL. Here the CDR3 DNA reads TGCGCCAGCAGCCAAGAGGTGGGCAGCTTCCCCAATCAGCCCCAGCATTTT. Protein sequence: CASSQEVGSFPNQPQHF.

The chain combines TRBV5-6 with TRBJ1-2, with D perhaps matching TRBD1 (5 bases). The V end was cut by 0 bases, the J end by 4 bases, with 10 bases between. The germline V gene has CDR1 SGHDT and CDR2 YYEEEE. The CDR3 totals 14 residues. The CDR3 is CASSLAAGIYGYTF. The CDR3 nucleotides are TGTGCCAGCAGCTTGGCGGCAGGGATCTATGGCTACACCTTC. Full variable domain (rest looked up from reference TRBV5-6 and TRBJ1-2): DAGVTQSPTHLIKTRGQQVTLRCSPKSGHDTVSWYQQALGQGPQFIFQYYEEEERQRGNFPDRFSGHQFPNYSSELNVNALLLGDSALYLCASSLAAGIYGYTFGSGTRLTVV.

Regarding this clone: This same CDR3 is encoded by further DNA sequences in the sample. This sequence joins TRBV4-1 and TRBJ2-7; D is unresolved. The CDR3 is made up of 13 amino acids. Germline loops: CDR1 MGHRA, CDR2 YSYEKL. Between the trimmed V and J ends, which lost 1 base and 4 bases, there was a span of 8 bases. The CDR3 bases are TGCGCCAGCAGCCAAGCGATACTATACGAGCAGTACTTC. Translation gives CASSQAILYEQYF.

V usage is TRBV4-1 and J usage is TRBJ2-1, with 11 bases aligning to TRBD1. The J segment lost 4 bases and the V segment lost 4 bases, leaving 6 bases of the junction unmatched. The CDR3 is made up of 16 amino acids. Germline-derived CDR1 and CDR2 are MGHRA and YSYEKL. CDR3 nucleotide sequence: TGCGCCAGCAGCCGCCCGGGACAGGGGGTTTACAATGAGCAGTTCTTC. This sequence encodes CASSRPGQGVYNEQFF.

The chain uses TRBV4-1 and TRBJ1-1; D unclear. V lost 0 bases to trimming and J lost 3 bases, with 5 bases between them. This CDR3 has 13 amino acids. Per the germline V gene, CDR1 is MGHRA and CDR2 is YSYEKL. CDR3: CASSQDQDTEAFF. The CDR3 DNA reads TGCGCCAGCAGCCAAGATCAAGACACTGAAGCTTTCTTT.

The gene calls are TRBV5-6 and TRBJ2-3; 11 positions agree with TRBD2. Germline trimming cut 0 bases from V and 0 bases from J; bases unmatched to any gene: 6. The CDR3 is made up of 18 amino acids. Germline V gene lookup returns CDR1 SGHDT and CDR2 YYEEEE. The CDR3 DNA reads TGTGCCAGCAGCTTGGTAGCGGGAGGGCCGCTTAGCACAGATACGCAGTATTTT. It yields the protein CASSLVAGGPLSTDTQYF.

V gene TRBV13 combines with J gene TRBJ2-7; 11 bases match TRBD1. V lost 5 bases and J lost 2; bases outside the gene matches: 5. The CDR3 has 15 residues. Per the germline V gene, CDR1 is PRHDT and CDR2 is FYEKMQ (reference sequence). CDR3 DNA: TGTGCCAGCAGCGAGGGACAGGGGGTTACCTACGAGCAGTACTTC. It specifies CASSEGQGVTYEQYF.

This chain links TRBV4-1 with TRBJ1-1; D uncertain. Germline V gene sequence: CDR1 MGHRA, CDR2 YSYEKL. The V end lost 2 bases, the J end lost 5 bases, and 15 bases lay between the germline ends. The length of the CDR3 is 15 residues. Here the CDR3 DNA reads TGCGCCAGCAGCCAACCGCTGAGTGGATGGACTGAAGCTTTCTTT. Amino acid sequence: CASSQPLSGWTEAFF.

The chain combines TRBV29-1 with TRBJ2-2; D call uncertain. From germline, CDR1 is SQVTM and CDR2 ANQGSEA. The CDR3 covers 14 residues. V was pared by 3 bases and J by 0 bases, with 8 bases between. CDR3 sequence reads: CSVELTTNTGELFF. The CDR3 DNA reads as TGCAGCGTTGAGCTGACAACGAACACCGGGGAGCTGTTTTTT.

V is TRBV7-9 and J is TRBJ2-1; 14 nucleotides line up with TRBD2. Trimming took 2 bases from V and 8 from J; bases not matched to a gene: 5. Germline V gives CDR1 SEHNR, CDR2 FQNEAQ (reference sequence). This CDR3 has 16 amino acids. The CDR3 DNA follows: TGTGCCAGCAGCTTAACGCCGGGACTAGCGGGAGATGAGCAGTTCTTC. It specifies CASSLTPGLAGDEQFF.